These 26 T cell receptor beta chains were sequenced from one sample in a study of OX40 agonist ivuxolimab in advanced cancers. Only in-frame clones appear in the TCRdb table, and some are missing; sequencing was by immunoSEQ multiplex PCR. The repertoire has tens of thousands of clones, over 85% of them found once; the top ten carry approximately 6%. The source material was CD4+ or CD8+ T cells sorted from blood, sampled in a trial of the OX40 agonist ivuxolimab. Receptors originate from an adult with an advanced solid tumor such as melanoma, head and neck, liver or kidney cancer.

The genes are TRBV7-9 and TRBJ1-2, with TRBD1 as a possible D gene (5 bases). The germline V gene has CDR1 SEHNR and CDR2 FQNEAQ (reference sequence). CDR3 size: 16 residues. V dropped 2 bases and J dropped 2 bases, with 15 bases sitting between them. The CDR3 DNA follows: TGTGCCAGCAGCTTAAGCGGGACGGGAGAAAACTATGGCTACACCTTC. It translates to CASSLSGTGENYGYTF.

The chain links TRBV7-9 to TRBJ2-6, with D possibly matching TRBD1 (5 bases). Germline V gene data show CDR1 as SEHNR and CDR2 as FQNEAQ (reference sequence). The germline V and J ends were trimmed by 2 bases and 1 base, with 12 bases remaining between them. This CDR3 region has 17 residues. CDR3 sequence: CASSLTGQPSGANVLTF. CDR3 sequence (DNA): TGTGCCAGCAGCTTAACTGGACAACCATCTGGGGCCAACGTCCTGACTTTC. Full variable domain (missing parts from reference TRBV7-9 and TRBJ2-6): DTGVSQNPRHKITKRGQNVTFRCDPISEHNRLYWYRQTLGQGPEFLTYFQNEAQLEKSRLLSDRFSAERPKGSFSTLEIQRTEQGDSAMYLCASSLTGQPSGANVLTFGAGSRLTVL.

With regard to this clone: The sample carries other DNA sequences with the same CDR3. The rearrangement links TRBV9 to TRBJ2-3, with a weak D call TRBD2 (6 bases). Per germline, CDR1 SGDLS and CDR2 YYNGEE. This CDR3 has 13 residues. Between the trimmed V and J ends, which lost 4 bases and 4 bases, there was a span of 10 bases. CDR3 protein: CASSPGGADTQYF. Here the CDR3 DNA reads TGTGCCAGCAGCCCGGGCGGGGCAGATACGCAGTATTTT.

This clone was seen once. The chain joins TRBV7-6 to TRBJ2-2; 13 bases are shared with TRBD2. This CDR3 contains 18 residues. The germline CDR1 and CDR2 sequences are SGHVS and FNYEAQ. Trimming removed 4 bases from V and 5 bases from J; junction bases left unmatched: 10. The CDR3 loop is CASSWTSGRQKGTGELFF. For the CDR3, the DNA is TGTGCCAGCAGCTGGACTAGCGGGAGACAAAAGGGAACCGGGGAGCTGTTTTTT.

CDR3: CASSLVAVNTEAFF. CDR3 nucleotide sequence: TGTGCCAGCAGCTTAGTGGCGGTGAACACTGAAGCTTTCTTT. The chain has TRBV11-1 and TRBJ1-1; the D is unclear. Germline V lookup: CDR1 SGHAT, CDR2 FQDESV (reference sequence). The CDR3 has 14 amino acids. The V end was cut by 1 base, the J end by 0 bases, with 6 bases between.

The rearrangement uses TRBV5-6 and TRBJ2-5, with D possibly TRBD2 on 6 matching bases. Between the trimmed V and J ends, which lost 3 bases and 5 bases, there was a span of 14 bases. Germline CDR1 is SGHDT and CDR2 is YYEEEE. The CDR3 sequence is 14 residues long. The CDR3 sequence is CASSSEGFKETQYF. The CDR3 DNA follows: TGTGCCAGCAGCTCGGAGGGGTTTAAGGAGACCCAGTACTTC. Looking up the rest from reference TRBV5-6 and TRBJ2-5 gives the full variable domain: DAGVTQSPTHLIKTRGQQVTLRCSPKSGHDTVSWYQQALGQGPQFIFQYYEEEERQRGNFPDRFSGHQFPNYSSELNVNALLLGDSALYLCASSSEGFKETQYFGPGTRLLVL.

CDR3 in amino acids: CASSSDRFNQPQHF. Written as DNA, the CDR3 is TGTGCCAGCAGTTCCGACAGATTCAATCAGCCCCAGCATTTT. The V gene is TRBV28, the J gene TRBJ1-5; a weak D match, TRBD1 (5 bases). Germline CDR1 is MDHEN and CDR2 is SYDVKM. Trimming took off 4 bases at V and 3 bases at J, with 10 bases between the two ends. This CDR3 comprises 14 residues.

This chain links TRBV5-8 with TRBJ2-1; TRBD2 matches at 12 bases. Per the germline V gene, CDR1 is SGHTS and CDR2 is YDEGEE. The ends lost 1 base at V and 6 bases at J; junction bases unmatched: 2. The CDR3 is made up of 15 amino acids. The CDR3 nucleotides read TGTGCCAGCAGCTTGACTAGCGGGAGGATCAATGAGCAGTTCTTC. Its protein is CASSLTSGRINEQFF.

This clone appeared a single time. This sequence joins TRBV14 and TRBJ2-1; D call uncertain. Trimming left V 1 base short and J 3 bases short, with 10 bases between. CDR1 is SGHDN and CDR2 is FVKESK in the germline V gene. The CDR3 loop spans 15 amino acids. CDR3 region: CASSQAERIYNEQFF. DNA of the CDR3: TGTGCCAGCAGCCAAGCGGAGCGTATCTACAATGAGCAGTTCTTC.

This chain links TRBV5-5 with TRBJ2-7; no firm D call. The V end was cut by 1 base, the J end by 4 bases, with 6 bases between. This CDR3 spans 12 amino acids. CDR1 and CDR2 (germline): SGHKS, YYEKEE (reference sequence). CDR3 sequence reads: CASSLKGYEQYF. In nucleotides, the CDR3 is TGTGCCAGCAGCTTGAAGGGATACGAGCAGTACTTC.

This sequence joins TRBV19 and TRBJ1-1; the D is unclear. The germline gives CDR1 LNHDA, CDR2 SQIVND (reference sequence). This CDR3 spans 13 amino acids. The V gene lost 2 bases and the J gene lost 4 bases, with 8 bases spanning the gap. The CDR3 is CASSISMFTEAFF. The CDR3 nucleotides read TGTGCCAGTAGTATAAGTATGTTCACTGAAGCTTTCTTT.

The genes are TRBV27 and TRBJ2-3; TRBD1 agrees at 9 bases. The CDR3 runs to 16 residues. V shed 7 bases and J 0 bases; nucleotides not matched to a gene: 8. Per germline, CDR1 MNHEY and CDR2 SMNVEV (reference sequence). CDR3 sequence: CASKRTGGSSTDTQYF. CDR3 nucleotides: TGTGCCAGCAAGCGAACAGGGGGCTCTAGCACAGATACGCAGTATTTT.

The rearrangement joins TRBV30 to TRBJ1-2, with a weak D call TRBD1 (5 bases). Germline CDR1 reads GTSNPN; CDR2 reads SVGIG (reference sequence). V lost 5 bases and J lost 4, with 17 bases in between. The CDR3 is made up of 14 amino acids. CDR3 region: CAWERTRQPYGYTF. CDR3 DNA sequence: TGTGCCTGGGAACGGACGAGACAGCCCTATGGCTACACCTTC.

The chain is built from TRBV4-1 and TRBJ1-2; TRBD1 agrees at 7 bases. CDR3 length: 18 amino acids. J lost 0 bases, V lost 0 bases, and 10 bases had no gene match. Germline CDR1 and CDR2: MGHRA and YSYEKL. Here the CDR3 reads CASSQDLGTAPSNYGYTF. In nucleotides, the CDR3 is TGCGCCAGCAGCCAAGACCTGGGGACAGCTCCCTCTAACTATGGCTACACCTTC.

V is TRBV11-2 and J is TRBJ2-3, with D possibly TRBD2 on 6 matching bases. Trimming stripped 4 bases from V and 6 bases from J, with 26 bases between. Germline V CDR1 and CDR2: SGHAT, FQNNGV. The CDR3 runs to 18 residues. CDR3 sequence reads: CASSYPTSGSGPWDTQYF. CDR3 DNA: TGTGCCAGCAGCTACCCGACTTCGGGTAGCGGCCCTTGGGATACGCAGTATTTT.

The genes are TRBV5-1 and TRBJ1-2; TRBD1 aligns across 7 bases. This CDR3 spans 12 amino acids. J was trimmed by 8 bases and V by 3 bases; bases with no gene match: 4. Looked up from germline, CDR1 is SGHRS and CDR2 is YFSETQ. The CDR3 sequence: CASSWDREGYTF. For the CDR3, the DNA is TGCGCCAGCAGCTGGGACAGAGAGGGCTACACCTTC.

This rearrangement joins TRBV5-6 to TRBJ1-1, with 7 bases identical to TRBD1. Germline CDR1 SGHDT, CDR2 YYEEEE. This CDR3 region has 14 residues. The ends lost 5 bases at V and 1 base at J; junction bases unmatched: 5. The CDR3 region is CASSSGTANTEAFF. CDR3 bases: TGTGCCAGCAGTTCCGGGACAGCGAACACTGAAGCTTTCTTT.

This clone was seen more than once but under ten times. The chain uses TRBV5-4 and TRBJ2-1, with D possibly matching TRBD2 (6 bases). CDR1 and CDR2 (germline): SGHNT, YYREEE (reference sequence). This CDR3 is 15 amino acids long. V was clipped by 5 bases and J by 0 bases, with 12 bases between them. DNA for the CDR3: TGTGCCAGCAGGCCGGGACTCCCCTCCTACAATGAGCAGTTCTTC. This codes for CASRPGLPSYNEQFF.

This chain uses TRBV7-7 with TRBJ2-1, with 9 bases matching TRBD1. The CDR3 totals 14 residues. Looked up from germline, CDR1 is SSHAT and CDR2 is FNYEAQ (reference sequence). Unmatched junction bases numbered 9, after V lost 5 bases and J lost 10 bases. The CDR3: CASSPRDRVDEQFF. In nucleotides, the CDR3 is TGTGCCAGCAGCCCCCGGGACAGGGTTGACGAGCAGTTCTTC.

This chain uses TRBV11-3 with TRBJ2-2; D is tentatively TRBD1 or TRBD2 (6 bases each). The V gene's germline CDR1 is SGHNT and CDR2 YENEEA. This CDR3 region has 18 residues. Trimming took off 5 bases at V and 9 bases at J, with 28 bases between the two ends. CDR3 loop: CASSPPSRGDYGNRELFF. CDR3 nucleotides: TGTGCCAGCAGCCCCCCGAGTAGGGGGGATTACGGGAATCGGGAGCTGTTTTTT.

The chain recombines TRBV15 with TRBJ1-3, with a tentative D call TRBD1 (5 bases). Germline values: CDR1 LNHNV, CDR2 YYDKDF (reference sequence). V lost 3 bases to trimming and J lost 0 bases, with 9 bases between them. This CDR3 comprises 15 residues. CDR3 region: CATSRGRNSGNTIYF. DNA for the CDR3: TGTGCCACCAGCAGGGGACGGAACTCTGGAAACACCATATATTTT. The complete variable domain, with remaining parts taken from reference TRBV15 and TRBJ1-3, reads DAMVIQNPRYQVTQFGKPVTLSCSQTLNHNVMYWYQQKSSQAPKLLFHYYDKDFNNEADTPDNFQSRRPNTSFCFLDIRSPGLGDTAMYLCATSRGRNSGNTIYFGEGSWLTVV.

The chain links TRBV5-1 to TRBJ2-3; D is perhaps TRBD2 (6 bases). The CDR3 runs to 14 residues. The germline V gene has CDR1 SGHRS and CDR2 YFSETQ. The germline V and J ends were trimmed by 0 bases and 4 bases, with 9 bases remaining between them. The CDR3 sequence is CASSLDGRADTQYF. Here the CDR3 DNA reads TGCGCCAGCAGCTTGGACGGGAGAGCAGATACGCAGTATTTT.

V is TRBV7-3 and J is TRBJ2-1; 10 bases line up with TRBD2. Germline CDR1 SGHTA, CDR2 FQGTGA. V shed 3 bases and J 3 bases; nucleotides not matched to a gene: 2. CDR3 length: 15 amino acids. Written as DNA, the CDR3 is TGTGCCAGCAGCTTTCTAGCGGGGGTCTACAATGAGCAGTTCTTC. As protein: CASSFLAGVYNEQFF.

The chain links TRBV2 to TRBJ2-7; 8 bases are a match to TRBD1. J gave up 6 bases and V 10 bases, and 2 bases lay outside the gene matches. Germline CDR1 reads SNHLY; CDR2 reads FYNNEI. The CDR3 consists of 10 residues. The CDR3 is CATTGVEQYF. CDR3 nucleotide sequence: TGTGCCACGACAGGGGTCGAGCAGTACTTC.

This clone was recorded only once. The V call is TRBV9, the J call TRBJ2-5; 9 bases map to TRBD2. This CDR3 has 15 amino acids. After removal of 2 bases from V and 2 bases from J, the junction contained 4 bases not matched to a gene. Germline V gene lookup returns CDR1 SGDLS and CDR2 YYNGEE. The CDR3 bases are TGTGCCAGCAGCGTTGGACTAGCGACTCAAGAGACCCAGTACTTC. This sequence encodes CASSVGLATQETQYF.

V gene TRBV5-4 combines with J gene TRBJ2-5; 10 positions agree with TRBD1. The DNA matches TRBJ2-7 better at its end, which makes the J call doubtful. Per the germline V gene, CDR1 is SGHNT and CDR2 is YYREEE (reference sequence). The CDR3 is made up of 16 amino acids. CDR3 nucleotides: TGTGCCAGCAGCCCCGATTGGGACAGGGGTTCCTACGAGCAGTACTTC. Translation: CASSPDWDRGSYEQYF.